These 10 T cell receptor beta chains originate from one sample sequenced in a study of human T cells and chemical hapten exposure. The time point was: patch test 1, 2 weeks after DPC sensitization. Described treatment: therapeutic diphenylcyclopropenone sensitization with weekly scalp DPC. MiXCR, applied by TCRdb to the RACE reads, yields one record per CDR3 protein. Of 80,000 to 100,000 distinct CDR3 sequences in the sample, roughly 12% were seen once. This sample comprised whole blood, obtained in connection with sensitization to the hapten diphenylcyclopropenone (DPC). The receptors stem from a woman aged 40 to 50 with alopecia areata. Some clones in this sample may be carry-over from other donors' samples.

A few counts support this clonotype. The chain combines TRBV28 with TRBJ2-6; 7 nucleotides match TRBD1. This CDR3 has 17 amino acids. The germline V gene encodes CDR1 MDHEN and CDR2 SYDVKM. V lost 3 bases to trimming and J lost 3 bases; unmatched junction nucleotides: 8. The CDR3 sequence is CASSFRQGRGGANVLTF. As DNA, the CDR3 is TGTGCCAGCAGTTTTAGACAGGGAAGAGGTGGGGCCAACGTCCTGACTTTC.

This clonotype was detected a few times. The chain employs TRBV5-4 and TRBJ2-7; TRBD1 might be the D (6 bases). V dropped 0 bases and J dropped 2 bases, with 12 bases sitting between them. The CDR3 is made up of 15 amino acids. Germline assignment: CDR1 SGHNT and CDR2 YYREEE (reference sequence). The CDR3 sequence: CASSLAGATPYEQYF. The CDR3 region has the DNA TGTGCCAGCAGCTTGGCAGGGGCTACCCCCTACGAGCAGTACTTC. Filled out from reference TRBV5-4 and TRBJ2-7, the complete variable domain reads ETGVTQSPTHLIKTRGQQVTLRCSSQSGHNTVSWYQQALGQGPQFIFQYYREEENGRGNFPPRFSGLQFPNYSSELNVNALELDDSALYLCASSLAGATPYEQYFGPGTRLTVT.

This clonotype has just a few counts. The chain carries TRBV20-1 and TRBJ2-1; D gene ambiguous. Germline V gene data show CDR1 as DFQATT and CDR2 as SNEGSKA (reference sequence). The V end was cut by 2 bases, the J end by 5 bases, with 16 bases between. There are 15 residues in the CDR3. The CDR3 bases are TGCAGTGCTAGACCCCCTGGCCCGCTCGACAATGAGCAGTTCTTC. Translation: CSARPPGPLDNEQFF.

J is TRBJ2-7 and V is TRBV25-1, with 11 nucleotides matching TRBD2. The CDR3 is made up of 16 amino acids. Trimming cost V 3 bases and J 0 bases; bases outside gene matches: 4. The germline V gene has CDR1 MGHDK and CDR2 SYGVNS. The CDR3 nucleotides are TGTGCCAGCAGTGAGGCCGGGACTAGCGGCTCCTACGAGCAGTACTTC. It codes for CASSEAGTSGSYEQYF.

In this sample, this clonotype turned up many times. CDR3 DNA: TGTGCCAGCAGCTTGCAGGATACCGAGCAGTACTTC. It specifies CASSLQDTEQYF. The chain joins TRBV7-2 to TRBJ2-7; D gene uncertain. Germline V gives CDR1 SGHTA, CDR2 FQGNSA. The CDR3 extends over 12 amino acids. The V end lost 3 bases, the J end lost 6 bases, and 9 bases lay between the germline ends.

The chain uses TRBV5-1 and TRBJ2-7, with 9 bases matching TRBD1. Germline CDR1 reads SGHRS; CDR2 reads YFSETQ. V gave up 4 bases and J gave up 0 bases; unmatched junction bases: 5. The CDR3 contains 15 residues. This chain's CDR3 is CASSVTGGSSYEQYF. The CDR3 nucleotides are TGCGCCAGCAGCGTGACAGGGGGAAGCTCCTACGAGCAGTACTTC.

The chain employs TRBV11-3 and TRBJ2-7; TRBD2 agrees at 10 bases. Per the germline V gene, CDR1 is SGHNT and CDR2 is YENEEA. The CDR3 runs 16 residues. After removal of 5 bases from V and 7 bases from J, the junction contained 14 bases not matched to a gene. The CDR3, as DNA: TGTGCCAGCAGCCCGGGGAGAAGCGGGAGGGCGGAGGAGCAGTACTTC. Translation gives CASSPGRSGRAEEQYF.

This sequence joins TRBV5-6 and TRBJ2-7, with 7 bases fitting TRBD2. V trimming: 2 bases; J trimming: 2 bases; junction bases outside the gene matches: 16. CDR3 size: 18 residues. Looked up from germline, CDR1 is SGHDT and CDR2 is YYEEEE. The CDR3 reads CASSLSTVWSGVTYEQYF. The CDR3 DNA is TGTGCCAGCAGCTTATCTACGGTATGGAGCGGGGTTACCTACGAGCAGTACTTC. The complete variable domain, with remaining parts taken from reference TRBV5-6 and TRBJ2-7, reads DAGVTQSPTHLIKTRGQQVTLRCSPKSGHDTVSWYQQALGQGPQFIFQYYEEEERQRGNFPDRFSGHQFPNYSSELNVNALLLGDSALYLCASSLSTVWSGVTYEQYFGPGTRLTVT.

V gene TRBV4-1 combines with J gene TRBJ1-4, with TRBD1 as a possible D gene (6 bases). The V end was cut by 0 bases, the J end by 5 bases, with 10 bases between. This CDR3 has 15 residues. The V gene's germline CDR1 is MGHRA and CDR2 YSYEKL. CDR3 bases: TGCGCCAGCAGCCAAGATAGGGGGGCGAATGAAAAACTGTTTTTT. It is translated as CASSQDRGANEKLFF.

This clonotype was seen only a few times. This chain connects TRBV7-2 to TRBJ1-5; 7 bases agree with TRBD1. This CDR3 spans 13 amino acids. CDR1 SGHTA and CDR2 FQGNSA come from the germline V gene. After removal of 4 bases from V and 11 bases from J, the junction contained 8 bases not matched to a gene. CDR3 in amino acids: CASSSYQGESQHF. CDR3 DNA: TGTGCCAGCAGCTCGTACCAGGGGGAGTCCCAGCATTTT. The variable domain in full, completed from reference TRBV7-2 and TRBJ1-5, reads GAGVSQSPSNKVTEKGKDVELRCDPISGHTALYWYRQSLGQGLEFLIYFQGNSAPDKSGLPSDRFSAERTGGSVSTLTIQRTQQEDSAVYLCASSSYQGESQHFGDGTRLSIL.